This TCR beta chain originates from a study of cytomegalovirus exposure and HLA in healthy donors. Points from the study as a whole: A later analysis revealed that TCR association rates differed between HLA loci, peaking at DRB1 and bottoming out at HLA-C. On later analysis, the bulk of CMV-associated TCR beta chains appeared to be HLA-restricted. Donors were assumed by presence/absence analyses to have roughly uniform sequencing depth.

PCR was performed using 60 Vbeta and 13 Jbeta primers. Repertoires were generated with immunoSEQ multiplex PCR, while TCRdb's copy carries only in-frame clones and drops some. The data hold 140,000 to 150,000 clones, with approximately 9% observed a single time. This clone was recorded a few times. What it binds is not known. One end of the junction fails to match germline, which may point to a read error. The clonotype comes from a male donor in good health and CMV-seronegative. Material: PBMCs.

The CDR3 bases are TGTGCCAGCAGGGAAGCGGTAGCGGGAGGGTACGAGCAGTACTTC. Amino acids: CASREAVAGGYEQYF. The chain couples TRBV6-1 to TRBJ2-7, with TRBD2 identical over 11 bases. Germline CDR1 is MNHNS and CDR2 is SASEGT. This CDR3 is built from 15 residues.